The present TCR beta chain was sequenced within a study of blood T cell repertoires in COVID-19 (dated by TCRdb to 2020 to 2022). About the full investigation: The collaborator samples originated in the United States, Italy and Spain and spanned the acute and convalescent phases of COVID-19. The material from the prospective study consisted of cDNA or gDNA derived from T cells, B-cell-depleted T cells, or PBMCs. The dataset comprised deeply sampled blood TCRbeta repertoires from subjects exposed to, actively infected with, or recovered from COVID-19. The repertoires were released in a freely available public database meant as a resource for research on the immune response to SARS-CoV-2. Samples were obtained from the ongoing ImmuneRACE study (first 160 participants) and from over 1,000 subjects provided by 6 global collaborators. Sample metadata almost always included a de-identified subject ID, COVID-19 status, age in years and sex. Where available, HLA class I and class II types were taken from metadata supplied by the sample provider and were not determined by assay-based typing.

The germline ends are 11 bases apart after V is trimmed by 5 bases and J by 4 bases. The germline V gene (reference sequence) sets CDR1 to GTSNPN and CDR2 to SVGIG. The CDR3 holds 12 amino acids from the cysteine to the phenylalanine. Just the 36-base CDR3 DNA is kept, in frame starting at base 1. TCRbeta CDR3 regions were amplified from genomic DNA using the immunoSEQ Assay, a bias-controlled multiplex PCR. On the study's bioinformatics: Nucleated cell counts per sample were estimated from amplification of reference gene primers within the assay. Sequence reads were collapsed and filtered to measure the absolute abundance of every unique TCRbeta CDR3 rearrangement. For each sample, productive Simpson clonality was calculated by taking the square root of Simpson's diversity index across productive rearrangements. Here the immuneACCESS table is served through TCRdb, limited to in-frame sequences with V and J called. Missing clones are a known gap in these copies; in checked studies unresolved V genes cover under half, and the rest lacks a known reason. V, J and clone size derive from that table, while D and trimming were established from the DNA sequence. The sample records approximately 100,000 clones, 65% to 85% of which are singletons. The ten largest clones represent roughly 17% of the sample.

Study-wide findings and limitations: Clinical and demographic metadata were provided uncurated, with the amount varying by source and participant.

Each collaborating institution followed its own protocols to collect whole blood in K2EDTA tubes. For TCRbeta analysis, collaborators shipped samples as frozen whole blood, isolated PBMCs, or DNA extracted from either of those sample types. With respect to this clone: The antigen this receptor binds is unknown. No base-level quality is on record; no much larger clone is a single base apart.

Sequencing used peripheral blood. The chain is made from TRBV30 and TRBJ1-1; no D segment can be confidently identified. This sequence originates from a woman in her fifties or sixties with acute or convalescent COVID-19. The CDR3 protein: CAWVRETTEAFF. The bases read TGTGCCTGGGTCCGGGAAACCACTGAAGCTTTCTTT.